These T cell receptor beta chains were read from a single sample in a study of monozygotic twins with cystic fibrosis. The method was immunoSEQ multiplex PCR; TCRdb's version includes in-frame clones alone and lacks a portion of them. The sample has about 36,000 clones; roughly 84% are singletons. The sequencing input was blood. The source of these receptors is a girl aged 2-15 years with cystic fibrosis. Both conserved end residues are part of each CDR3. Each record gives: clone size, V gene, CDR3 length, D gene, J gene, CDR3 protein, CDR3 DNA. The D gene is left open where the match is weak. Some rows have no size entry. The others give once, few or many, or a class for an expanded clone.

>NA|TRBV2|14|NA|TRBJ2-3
CASSEGRGGGTQYF
TGTGCCAGCAGTGAAGGAAGGGGGGGTGGTACGCAGTATTTT
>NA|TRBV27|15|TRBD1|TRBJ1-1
CASSLSRQGRSEAFF
TGTGCCAGCAGTTTATCTCGACAGGGCCGCTCTGAAGCTTTCTTT
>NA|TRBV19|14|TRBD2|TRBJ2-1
CASRLAGGPNEQFF
TGTGCCAGTAGACTAGCGGGGGGGCCTAATGAGCAGTTCTTC
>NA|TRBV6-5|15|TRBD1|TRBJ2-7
CASSYSTQGADEQYF
TGTGCCAGCAGTTACTCGACCCAGGGGGCCGACGAGCAGTACTTC
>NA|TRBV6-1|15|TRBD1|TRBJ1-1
CASSDPRDRGMRAFF
TGTGCCAGCAGTGACCCTCGGGACAGGGGTATGAGGGCTTTCTTT
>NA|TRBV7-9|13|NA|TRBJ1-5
CASSPSSPQPQHF
TGTGCCAGCAGCCCTAGCAGTCCCCAGCCCCAGCATTTT
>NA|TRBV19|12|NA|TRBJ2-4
CATRTQGHIQYF
TGTGCCACCCGAACCCAGGGGCACATTCAGTACTTC
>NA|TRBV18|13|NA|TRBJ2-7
CASSADGSYEQYF
TGTGCCAGCTCAGCGGACGGCTCCTACGAGCAGTACTTC
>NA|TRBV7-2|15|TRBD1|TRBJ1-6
CASSSTGLENSPLHF
TGTGCCAGCAGCTCGACAGGGTTAGAGAATTCACCCCTCCACTTT
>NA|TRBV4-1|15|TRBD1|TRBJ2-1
CASSLRGTGYNEQFF
TGCGCCAGCAGCCTAAGAGGGACAGGGTACAATGAGCAGTTCTTC
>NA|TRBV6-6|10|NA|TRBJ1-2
CASSENGYTF
TGTGCCAGCAGTGAGAATGGCTACACCTTC
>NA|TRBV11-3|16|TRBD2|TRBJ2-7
CASSLDGSGGAYEQYF
TGTGCCAGCAGCTTAGACGGTAGCGGGGGGGCCTACGAGCAGTACTTC
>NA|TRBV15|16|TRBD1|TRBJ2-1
CATSTESGTVANEQFF
TGTGCCACCAGCACGGAATCCGGGACAGTAGCCAATGAGCAGTTCTTC
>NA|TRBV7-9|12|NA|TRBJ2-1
CASSWSGNEQFF
TGTGCCAGCAGCTGGTCTGGGAATGAGCAGTTCTTC
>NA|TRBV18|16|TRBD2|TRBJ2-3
CASSPPTGGSTDTQYF
TGTGCCAGCTCACCACCGACGGGGGGTAGCACAGATACGCAGTATTTT
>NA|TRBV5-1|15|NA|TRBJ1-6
CASRFRDSYNSPLHF
TGCGCCAGCAGGTTCAGGGACTCCTATAATTCACCCCTCCACTTT
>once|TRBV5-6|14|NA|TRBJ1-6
CASSYGTRGSPLHF
TGTGCCAGCAGCTACGGGACGAGAGGATCACCCCTCCACTTT
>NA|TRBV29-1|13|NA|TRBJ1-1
CSVVVMGNTEAFF
TGCAGCGTTGTGGTTATGGGGAACACTGAAGCTTTCTTT
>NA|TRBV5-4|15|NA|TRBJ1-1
CASSLRGRVSPEAFF
TGTGCCAGCAGCTTAAGGGGCAGGGTAAGCCCTGAAGCTTTCTTT
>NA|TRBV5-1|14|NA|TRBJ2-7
CASTLTGERYEQYF
TGCGCCAGCACCTTGACAGGAGAACGCTACGAGCAGTACTTC
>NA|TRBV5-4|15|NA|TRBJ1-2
CASSLARQGNYGYTF
TGTGCCAGCAGCTTGGCCCGGCAGGGCAACTATGGCTACACCTTC
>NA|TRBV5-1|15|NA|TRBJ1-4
CASSPAPGRIEKLFF
TGCGCCAGCAGCCCAGCTCCGGGACGGATCGAAAAACTGTTTTTT
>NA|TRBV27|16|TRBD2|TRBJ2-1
CASSLGLAGGQNEQFF
TGTGCCAGCAGTTTAGGTCTAGCGGGGGGGCAGAATGAGCAGTTCTTC
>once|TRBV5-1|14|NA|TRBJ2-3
CASSPGFSTDTQYF
TGCGCCAGCAGCCCCGGCTTCAGCACAGATACGCAGTATTTT
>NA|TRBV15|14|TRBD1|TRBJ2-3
CATQGAGSTDTQYF
TGTGCCACCCAGGGGGCGGGGAGCACAGATACGCAGTATTTT
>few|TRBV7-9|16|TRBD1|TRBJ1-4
CASSQGQGGSNEKLFF
TGTGCCAGCAGCCAAGGACAGGGCGGGTCTAATGAAAAACTGTTTTTT
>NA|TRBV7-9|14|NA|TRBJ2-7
CASSRSGSSGEQYF
TGTGCCAGCAGCCGTAGCGGCTCGAGTGGAGAGCAGTACTTC